This T cell receptor (beta chain) was observed in a study of long-term antiretroviral therapy in people with HIV. This clone is a singleton in its sample. The CDR3 contains 18 residues. Trimming left V 3 bases short and J 4 bases short, with 27 bases between. The germline gives CDR1 GTSNPN, CDR2 SVGIG (reference sequence). Survey level was the resolution at which the v3.0 immunoSEQ assay ran. Some clones are missing from TCRdb's copy, which holds only in-frame ones; the method was immunoSEQ multiplex PCR. This repertoire shows 25,000 to 35,000 clones, over 80% found once; its top ten account for more than 8%.

The sequence was obtained from a man aged 25 to 40 with HIV. The J gene is TRBJ1-2, the V gene TRBV30, with a weak D call TRBD1 (6 bases). The sample was unsorted PBMCs, taken almost 2.9 years after starting antiretroviral therapy. The CDR3 coding sequence is TGTGCCTGGAGGGGGGGGCGCTTATGGACACAGGGCAGCTATGGCTACACCTTC. It translates to CAWRGGRLWTQGSYGYTF.